One and the same sample provided the 22 T cell receptor beta chains below, sequenced in a study of blood T cell repertoires in COVID-19 (dated by TCRdb to the early 2020s). Receptor libraries were prepared by the immunoSEQ multiplex PCR assay. Entries here come from immuneACCESS through TCRdb and include only in-frame sequences with V and J called. Some clones fail to appear in such tables; in the studies checked, an unresolved V gene covers under half of the shortfall, and the cause of the remainder is unknown. The sample profile shows 250,000 or so clones; about nine tenths of them were found once. The ten biggest clones cover 2% to 3% of the sample. Material for sequencing was PBMCs or T cells enriched from blood (not recorded which). These receptors originate from a woman aged 30 to 39 with acute COVID-19.

A note on this clone: The same CDR3 arises from other DNA sequences in this sample as well. V is TRBV4-3 and J is TRBJ2-7; 7 positions agree with TRBD1. The germline V gene encodes CDR1 LGHNA and CDR2 YSLEER. The CDR3 loop spans 14 amino acids. Trimming at V came to 1 base and at J to 2 bases, leaving 2 bases not matched to a gene. CDR3 loop: CASSQGQGAYEQYF. CDR3 DNA sequence: TGCGCCAGCAGCCAAGGACAGGGAGCCTACGAGCAGTACTTC.

This rearrangement joins TRBV4-1 to TRBJ2-1, with TRBD1 identical over 7 bases. Germline CDR1 is MGHRA and CDR2 is YSYEKL. This CDR3 is 11 amino acids long. V lost 8 bases and J lost 16; bases outside the gene matches: 11. CDR3 sequence reads: CASDTGTESFF. CDR3 nucleotides: TGCGCCAGCGACACCGGGACAGAAAGTTTCTTC.

This clone was picked up a small number of times. The chain employs TRBV6-5 and TRBJ2-7; D gene unclear. This CDR3 comprises 13 residues. V lost 2 bases and J 0 bases, leaving 5 bases between the germline ends. The germline V gene has CDR1 MNHEY and CDR2 SVGAGI. CDR3 bases: TGTGCCAGCAGTTACGCGTTCTCCTACGAGCAGTACTTC. As protein: CASSYAFSYEQYF.

J is TRBJ2-1 and V is TRBV9, with TRBD2 matching 7 bases. The junction had 7 bases not matched to a gene; V was cut back by 0 bases and J by 7 bases. The CDR3 consists of 15 residues. Per the germline V gene, CDR1 is SGDLS and CDR2 is YYNGEE. As DNA, the CDR3 is TGTGCCAGCAGCGTAGGATGGACTAGTGGTAATGAGCAGTTCTTC. It codes for CASSVGWTSGNEQFF.

This clone has just a few counts. The chain has TRBV7-6 and TRBJ1-2; D is possibly TRBD1 (6 bases). V lost 5 bases to trimming and J lost 7 bases, with 14 bases between them. Germline loops: CDR1 SGHVS, CDR2 FNYEAQ. The CDR3 sequence is 13 residues long. CDR3 sequence: CASSVEGVSGYTF. The CDR3 DNA reads TGTGCCAGCAGCGTAGAGGGGGTCAGTGGCTACACCTTC.

The chain links TRBV30 to TRBJ1-3; D may be TRBD1 (6 bases). V was trimmed by 1 base and J by 1 base, leaving 14 bases between them. CDR1 is GTSNPN, CDR2 SVGIG, per germline (reference sequence). This CDR3 has 16 residues. The CDR3 sequence is CAWSGLGGRSGNTIYF. Written as DNA, the CDR3 is TGTGCCTGGAGTGGTCTAGGGGGAAGGTCTGGAAACACCATATATTTT.

The V gene is TRBV29-1, the J gene TRBJ1-3; D is unclear. CDR1 is SQVTM and CDR2 is ANQGSEA in the germline V gene. The CDR3 has 14 amino acids. Trimming took 0 bases from V and 2 from J, leaving 8 bases between them. The CDR3 nucleotides read TGCAGCGTTGAAGATCTTACAACTGGAAACACCATATATTTT. Encoded protein: CSVEDLTTGNTIYF.

The chain has TRBV19 and TRBJ1-2; a possible D gene is TRBD1 (6 bases). Per germline, CDR1 LNHDA and CDR2 SQIVND (reference sequence). V was trimmed by 3 bases and J by 4 bases, leaving 15 bases between them. The CDR3 has 15 residues. DNA of the CDR3: TGTGCCAGTAGTATGGCTACAGGGTCAGTCTATGGCTACACCTTC. Translating gives CASSMATGSVYGYTF. Combining the CDR3 with reference TRBV19 and TRBJ1-2 gives the whole variable domain DGGITQSPKYLFRKEGQNVTLSCEQNLNHDAMYWYRQDPGQGLRLIYYSQIVNDFQKGDIAEGYSVSREKKESFPLTVTSAQKNPTAFYLCASSMATGSVYGYTFGSGTRLTVV.

The chain links TRBV18 to TRBJ1-5; 7 nucleotides agree with TRBD1. Germline assignment: CDR1 KGHSH and CDR2 LQKENI. The trim removed 3 bases at V and 4 bases at J, leaving 15 bases unmatched. CDR3 size: 18 residues. The CDR3 reads CASSPISVEPGGNQPQHF. In DNA, the CDR3 is TGTGCCAGCTCACCCATCTCTGTTGAGCCAGGGGGAAATCAGCCCCAGCATTTT.

This clone has a single count. The chain uses TRBV7-9 and TRBJ1-3; 7 nucleotides match TRBD1. There are 16 residues in the CDR3. V shed 3 bases and J 0 bases; nucleotides not matched to a gene: 5. Germline V gene sequence: CDR1 SEHNR, CDR2 FQNEAQ (reference sequence). The CDR3 protein is CASSLGDRVSGNTIYF. In DNA, the CDR3 is TGTGCCAGCAGCTTGGGAGACAGGGTCTCTGGAAACACCATATATTTT.

The rearrangement uses TRBV5-8 and TRBJ2-5; D is perhaps TRBD2 (5 bases). V was trimmed by 4 bases and J by 3 bases, leaving 16 bases between them. The CDR3 covers 15 residues. Germline CDR1 reads SGHTS; CDR2 reads YDEGEE. This CDR3 reads CASSPGGWAKETQYF. As DNA, the CDR3 is TGTGCCAGCAGCCCGGGCGGGTGGGCGAAAGAGACCCAGTACTTC.

This chain links TRBV3-1 (or the pseudogene TRBV3-2) with TRBJ1-5, with a tentative D call TRBD1 (6 bases). This CDR3 has 14 residues. Looked up from germline, CDR1 is LGHDT and CDR2 is YNNKEL (reference sequence). Trimming pared 4 bases from V and 3 bases from J, leaving 10 bases between. The CDR3: CASSLGQYNQPQHF. The CDR3 DNA reads as TGTGCCAGCAGCCTAGGACAGTACAATCAGCCCCAGCATTTT.

This clone was seen more than once but under ten times. The chain has TRBV7-8 and TRBJ1-4; D is perhaps TRBD1 (5 bases). CDR3 length equals 15 residues. The germline V gene encodes CDR1 SGHVS and CDR2 FQNEAQ. The V end lost 6 bases, the J end lost 0 bases, and 11 bases lay between the germline ends. The DNA for the CDR3 is TGTGCCAGCAGTCCCGACAGCCCAACTAATGAAAAACTGTTTTTT. It is translated as CASSPDSPTNEKLFF.

The gene calls are TRBV10-3 and TRBJ2-5; TRBD2 agrees at 11 bases. The length of the CDR3 is 15 residues. Germline lookup yields CDR1 ENHRY and CDR2 SYGVKD. The junction had 1 base not matched to a gene; V was cut back by 3 bases and J by 1 base. CDR3 sequence: CAISEGTSGQETQYF. The CDR3 coding sequence is TGTGCCATCAGTGAAGGGACTAGCGGCCAAGAGACCCAGTACTTC.

This clone has a single count. V and J are TRBV7-9 and TRBJ1-4; D gene uncertain. CDR3 length equals 14 residues. V lost 3 bases and J 7 bases, leaving 12 bases between the germline ends. Per the germline V gene, CDR1 is SEHNR and CDR2 is FQNEAQ (reference sequence). The chain's CDR3 is CASSFGVLGEKLFF. DNA of the CDR3: TGTGCCAGCAGCTTCGGGGTTCTGGGTGAAAAACTGTTTTTT.

The rearrangement joins TRBV27 to TRBJ1-5; D not certain. Germline-derived CDR1 and CDR2 are MNHEY and SMNVEV (reference sequence). V lost 3 bases and J 11 bases, leaving 17 bases between the germline ends. The CDR3 consists of 14 residues. CDR3: CASSLRLGGQAQHF. CDR3 DNA sequence: TGTGCCAGCAGTTTGAGGTTGGGTGGCCAAGCCCAGCATTTT.

The chain couples TRBV27 to TRBJ2-3; tentatively, D is TRBD2 (6 bases). Per the germline V gene, CDR1 is MNHEY and CDR2 is SMNVEV (reference sequence). The V end was cut by 3 bases, the J end by 2 bases, with 15 bases between. The CDR3 is 16 amino acids. Here the CDR3 DNA reads TGTGCCAGCAGTTTTGCCGCAGGGACTTTCACAGATACGCAGTATTTT. Residues: CASSFAAGTFTDTQYF.

The chain employs TRBV7-9 and TRBJ1-1; 7 bases match TRBD1. This CDR3 has 15 residues. V gave up 5 bases and J gave up 4 bases; unmatched junction bases: 10. Germline values: CDR1 SEHNR, CDR2 FQNEAQ (reference sequence). CDR3 protein: CASSTHRGRTTEAFF. DNA for the CDR3: TGTGCCAGCAGCACCCACAGGGGCCGGACCACTGAAGCTTTCTTT.

Of note for this clone: At the DNA level, this CDR3 is encoded by other sequences in the same sample as well. The V gene is TRBV6-5, the J gene TRBJ2-7; 7 bases are shared with TRBD1. There are 14 residues in the CDR3. Germline V lookup: CDR1 MNHEY, CDR2 SVGAGI. The J segment lost 5 bases and the V segment lost 0 bases, leaving 4 bases of the junction unmatched. The CDR3 here is CASSYSRQGHEQYF. The CDR3 DNA sequence: TGTGCCAGCAGTTACTCTCGACAGGGCCACGAGCAGTACTTC.

This clone has only a few counts. The chain is built from TRBV6-2 or TRBV6-3 and TRBJ1-5, with 10 bases matching TRBD1. Germline V gene lookup returns CDR1 MNHEY and CDR2 SVGEGT. V was clipped by 5 bases and J by 7 bases; unmatched bases: 8. The CDR3 loop spans 15 amino acids. In DNA, the CDR3 is TGTGCCAGCAGTCCCGGGACAGGGGAGATGCAGCCCCAGCATTTT. Translation gives CASSPGTGEMQPQHF.

Here the CDR3 DNA reads TGTGCCAGCAGTCGACAGGGGGCCTACAATGAGCAGTTCTTC. Its translation: CASSRQGAYNEQFF. This sequence joins TRBV27 and TRBJ2-1; 9 bases match TRBD1. The CDR3 contains 14 residues. Trimming at V came to 5 bases and at J to 2 bases, leaving 1 base not matched to a gene. Per the germline V gene, CDR1 is MNHEY and CDR2 is SMNVEV (reference sequence).

The rearrangement uses TRBV7-8 and TRBJ2-5; 9 nucleotides agree with TRBD1. Unmatched junction bases numbered 6, after V lost 2 bases and J lost 5 bases. The germline V gene encodes CDR1 SGHVS and CDR2 FQNEAQ. The CDR3 covers 15 residues. CDR3 loop: CASSLSGTGWETQYF. The CDR3 region has the DNA TGTGCCAGCAGCTTATCCGGGACAGGGTGGGAGACCCAGTACTTC.